The following is a T cell receptor beta chain sequence with its context. What it binds is unknown. This sample is drawn from a study of T cell responses to AZD1222 COVID-19 vaccine. Broader study findings: Baseline seropositivity characterized only a handful of AZD1222 recipients. Donors, mostly white British, included more females; clonal diversity was possibly underestimated. When two AZD1222 doses had been given, Spike-specific TCR breadth and depth rose.

Germline assignment: CDR1 SEHNR and CDR2 FQNEAQ (reference sequence). This CDR3 region has 14 residues. Losses at the gene ends were 4 bases for V and 7 bases for J; bases not matched to a gene: 7. The repertoire was sequenced with immunoSEQ multiplex PCR; TCRdb's copy has only in-frame clones and lacks some. The table lists around 200,000 clones, over 85% of them singletons, with about 4.2% in the top ten. The chain uses TRBV7-9 and TRBJ2-5, with 9 positions matching TRBD1. This sequence originates from an adult in good health. This specimen was peripheral blood, taken on day 0 of AZD1222 vaccination. CDR3 in DNA: TGTGCCAGCAGCTCACAGGGGGCCGGAGGGACCCAGTACTTC. Protein product: CASSSQGAGGTQYF.